A single sample is the source of the 20 T cell receptor beta chains below, sequenced in a study of blood T cell repertoires in COVID-19. Sequencing was performed with immunoSEQ multiplex PCR; in TCRdb, only in-frame clones are kept and a portion is missing. The sample records about 180,000 clones, about 89% being singletons. The source material was peripheral blood. The receptors originated from a man aged 18 to 29 who had recovered from COVID-19.

The chain has TRBV7-2 and TRBJ2-7; 11 bases align to TRBD1. The CDR3 is 15 amino acids. Trimming took 3 bases from V and 3 from J; bases not matched to a gene: 4. Per germline, CDR1 SGHTA and CDR2 FQGNSA. The CDR3 spells CASSFIGTGGYEQYF. CDR3 nucleotides: TGTGCCAGCAGCTTTATCGGGACAGGGGGCTACGAGCAGTACTTC. The full variable domain, with the rest looked up from reference TRBV7-2 and TRBJ2-7, is GAGVSQSPSNKVTEKGKDVELRCDPISGHTALYWYRQSLGQGLEFLIYFQGNSAPDKSGLPSDRFSAERTGGSVSTLTIQRTQQEDSAVYLCASSFIGTGGYEQYFGPGTRLTVT.

On this clone itself: The same CDR3 arises from other DNA sequences in this sample as well. In DNA form, the CDR3 reads TGTGCCAGCAGTTTGCGGCAGGGGGCTGGAAATCAGCCCCAGCATTTT. This encodes CASSLRQGAGNQPQHF. The chain couples TRBV28 to TRBJ1-5; 8 bases fit TRBD1. The V and J ends lost 3 bases and 4 bases, in that order; junction bases with no gene match: 8. Germline V gives CDR1 MDHEN, CDR2 SYDVKM. The CDR3 totals 16 residues. The complete variable domain, with remaining parts taken from reference TRBV28 and TRBJ1-5, reads DVKVTQSSRYLVKRTGEKVFLECVQDMDHENMFWYRQDPGLGLRLIYFSYDVKMKEKGDIPEGYSVSREKKERFSLILESASTNQTSMYLCASSLRQGAGNQPQHFGDGTRLSIL.

The V gene is TRBV19, the J gene TRBJ2-7, with D maybe TRBD2 (6 bases). V was cut by 6 bases and J by 10 bases, with 19 bases left in between. In germline, CDR1 is LNHDA, CDR2 SQIVND (reference sequence). The CDR3 has 13 residues. DNA of the CDR3: TGTGCCAGTAGCCCAGGAGCGGGCTACGCACAGTACTTC. Protein: CASSPGAGYAQYF.

This chain connects TRBV6-2 or TRBV6-3 to TRBJ2-7; TRBD2 matches 12 bases. J was trimmed by 3 bases and V by 6 bases; bases with no gene match: 6. The CDR3 sequence is 15 residues long. Germline assignment: CDR1 MNHEY and CDR2 SVGEGT. The CDR3 DNA is TGTGCCAGCAGCCCGGGACTAGCGGGCATCTACGAGCAGTACTTC. Its protein product is CASSPGLAGIYEQYF.

J is TRBJ2-5 and V is TRBV11-1; D unclear. Germline V CDR1 and CDR2: SGHAT, FQDESV (reference sequence). The V end was cut by 6 bases, the J end by 5 bases, with 7 bases between. The CDR3 covers 11 residues. The CDR3 sequence: CASSHGETQYF. The CDR3 DNA reads TGTGCCAGCAGTCACGGGGAGACCCAGTACTTC.

This chain uses TRBV7-8 with TRBJ1-1; 8 bases are shared with TRBD1. Germline loops: CDR1 SGHVS, CDR2 FQNEAQ. CDR3 length equals 15 residues. Trimming cost V 3 bases and J 4 bases; bases outside gene matches: 7. The CDR3 region is CASSFLSTGGTEAFF. The CDR3 DNA is TGTGCCAGCAGCTTCCTAAGTACAGGGGGCACTGAAGCTTTCTTT.

The genes are TRBV5-4 and TRBJ2-1; 10 bases match TRBD2. The junction had 7 bases not matched to a gene; V was cut back by 3 bases and J by 7 bases. The CDR3 consists of 15 residues. Looked up from germline, CDR1 is SGHNT and CDR2 is YYREEE (reference sequence). The CDR3 sequence is CASSSEAGGGNEQFF. The DNA of the CDR3 is TGTGCCAGCAGCTCCGAAGCGGGAGGGGGGAATGAGCAGTTCTTC.

This clone has more than one count but fewer than ten. This chain connects TRBV5-1 to TRBJ1-6, with 8 bases matching TRBD1. This CDR3 has 15 residues. After removal of 1 base from V and 8 bases from J, the junction contained 5 bases not matched to a gene. The V gene's germline CDR1 is SGHRS and CDR2 YFSETQ. The CDR3 region has the DNA TGCGCCAGCAGCTTGTCCGGACAGGGTGATTCACCCCTCCACTTT. Its translation is CASSLSGQGDSPLHF.

The chain combines TRBV6-2 or TRBV6-3 with TRBJ1-1; tentative D call: TRBD1 (6 bases). CDR1 and CDR2 from the germline V gene are MNHEY and SVGEGT. The CDR3 has 17 residues. Trimming took off 1 base at V and 4 bases at J, with 19 bases between the two ends. The CDR3 reads CASSYLARQEFSTEAFF. The CDR3 region has the DNA TGTGCCAGCAGTTACTTAGCCCGACAGGAATTCAGCACTGAAGCTTTCTTT.

The table lists this clone with many counts. The chain carries TRBV10-3 and TRBJ2-5; D perhaps matches TRBD1 (6 bases). The CDR3 spans 14 residues. V lost 0 bases and J lost 1, with 6 bases in between. Germline CDR1 reads ENHRY; CDR2 reads SYGVKD. In nucleotides, the CDR3 is TGTGCCATCAGTGAGTCGGACAGCCAAGAGACCCAGTACTTC. It translates to CAISESDSQETQYF.

This chain connects TRBV28 to TRBJ2-1; 14 bases agree with TRBD2. The CDR3 totals 17 residues. Germline CDR1 reads MDHEN; CDR2 reads SYDVKM. V shed 5 bases and J 7 bases; nucleotides not matched to a gene: 10. The DNA of the CDR3 is TGTGCCAGCAGTCGGGGACTAGCGGGAGTCCGCAGGAATGAGCAGTTCTTC. This codes for CASSRGLAGVRRNEQFF.

This chain's CDR3 is CASSLGGLNTGELFF. The CDR3 nucleotides are TGTGCCAGCAGCTTGGGTGGGCTGAACACCGGGGAGCTGTTTTTT. This sequence joins TRBV5-6 and TRBJ2-2; D unclear. The CDR3 runs 15 residues. Germline CDR1 is SGHDT and CDR2 is YYEEEE. The V end lost 0 bases, the J end lost 1 base, and 7 bases lay between the germline ends.

This clone has only one observation. The chain carries TRBV19 and TRBJ2-3, with D maybe TRBD2 (5 bases). Germline values: CDR1 LNHDA, CDR2 SQIVND (reference sequence). The CDR3 extends over 14 amino acids. Trimming left V 0 bases short and J 1 base short, with 5 bases between. The CDR3 nucleotides read TGTGCCAGTAGTATAGAGAGGGGCACAGATACGCAGTATTTT. Its protein product is CASSIERGTDTQYF.

CDR3 bases: TGTGCCTGGACCCCCCGGGATAGGGCCGCCTTCTACAATGAGCAGTTCTTC. Its translation is CAWTPRDRAAFYNEQFF. The chain joins TRBV30 to TRBJ2-1; the D gene is possibly TRBD2 (5 bases). CDR1 is GTSNPN, CDR2 SVGIG, per germline (reference sequence). The CDR3 extends over 17 amino acids. Trimming stripped 4 bases from V and 3 bases from J, with 22 bases between.

This clone was observed a few times. The chain couples TRBV29-1 to TRBJ2-7; D may be TRBD1 (5 bases). V lost 4 bases, J lost 3 bases, and 10 bases lay in between. In germline, CDR1 is SQVTM, CDR2 ANQGSEA. The CDR3 length is 12 residues. The CDR3 coding sequence is TGCAGCGTTGGGCAGGGTATCTACGAGCAGTACTTC. It codes for CSVGQGIYEQYF.

The V and J genes are TRBV9 and TRBJ2-5; 11 bases map to TRBD2. V trimming: 3 bases; J trimming: 5 bases; junction bases outside the gene matches: 6. Germline lookup yields CDR1 SGDLS and CDR2 YYNGEE. The CDR3 is 15 residues long. CDR3 DNA: TGTGCCAGCAGCGGGACTAGCGGGTTTGGGGAGACCCAGTACTTC. It encodes CASSGTSGFGETQYF.

CDR3 residues: CASSEGGLTYEQYF. The DNA for the CDR3 is TGTGCCAGCAGTGAAGGCGGGCTCACGTACGAGCAGTACTTC. The gene calls are TRBV6-1 and TRBJ2-7; perhaps TRBD2 as D (5 bases). Trimming took off 1 base at V and 4 bases at J, with 11 bases between the two ends. The CDR3 sequence is 14 residues long. CDR1 is MNHNS, CDR2 SASEGT, per germline.

This clone has only one observation. V gene TRBV12-3 or TRBV12-4 combines with J gene TRBJ1-2; the D is unclear. The CDR3 loop spans 12 amino acids. Trimming took off 2 bases at V and 2 bases at J, with 3 bases between the two ends. The CDR3 here is CASSLINYGYTF. DNA for the CDR3: TGTGCCAGCAGTTTAATAAACTATGGCTACACCTTC.

The CDR3 DNA reads as TGCGCAAGCGCGGTGTCCCTCAATCAGCCCCAGCATTTT. This sequence encodes CASAVSLNQPQHF. The V gene is TRBV5-1, the J gene TRBJ1-5; D remains unclear. The length of the CDR3 is 13 residues. Germline assignment: CDR1 SGHRS and CDR2 YFSETQ.

The chain is built from TRBV10-3 and TRBJ1-5; D ambiguous. Germline V CDR1 and CDR2: ENHRY, SYGVKD. The CDR3 spans 14 residues. Trimming took 0 bases from V and 1 from J, leaving 4 bases between them. CDR3 in amino acids: CAISESRSNQPQHF. The DNA of the CDR3 is TGTGCCATCAGTGAGTCTCGGAGCAATCAGCCCCAGCATTTT.